A single sample gave rise to the 3 T cell receptor beta chains below, sequenced in a study of human T cells and chemical hapten exposure (dated by TCRdb to the early 2020s). The library was prepared using RACE. Data came from a NextSeq 500. TCRdb trimmed the raw reads at Q25, called clones with MiXCR and kept productive beta chains. Here each entry gathers all rows of one CDR3 protein and keeps the most common genes and DNA. The sample table holds fewer than 300,000 distinct CDR3 sequences, of which roughly 7.7% were seen once. 0.9% to 1.5% of the sample rests with the top ten. Interpreted using the paper, the time point label stands for: pre-sensitization, week 0. This sample's treatment or condition label indicates: therapeutic diphenylcyclopropenone sensitization with weekly scalp DPC. Source: whole blood, taken in connection with sensitization to the hapten diphenylcyclopropenone (DPC). The origin of the receptors is a man younger than 35 with alopecia areata. Some clones in this sample may be carry-over from other donors' samples.

This clonotype came up a few times. The CDR3 bases are TGCAGTGCTAGTGGGTGGCAGGGGTATAATGGCTACACCTTC. Protein: CSASGWQGYNGYTF. V is TRBV20-1 and J is TRBJ1-2; D may be TRBD1 (6 bases). CDR3 length equals 14 residues. The germline CDR1 and CDR2 sequences are DFQATT and SNEGSKA (reference sequence). Between the trimmed V and J ends, which lost 3 bases and 6 bases, there was a span of 17 bases.

The V call is TRBV7-9, the J call TRBJ2-1; D possibly uses TRBD1 or TRBD2 (5 bases each). The germline V and J ends were trimmed by 7 bases and 9 bases, with 10 bases remaining between them. Germline CDR1 SEHNR, CDR2 FQNEAQ (reference sequence). The CDR3 sequence is 11 residues long. CDR3 residues: CASNRDVEQFF. Written as DNA, the CDR3 is TGTGCCAGCAACCGGGACGTTGAGCAGTTCTTC.

This clonotype was recorded at least ten times. V gene TRBV11-2 combines with J gene TRBJ2-7; unclear D gene. From germline, CDR1 is SGHAT and CDR2 FQNNGV. V shed 5 bases and J shed 2 bases, with 13 bases lying between them. CDR3 length: 14 amino acids. CDR3 sequence reads: CASSEHDRTYEQYV. For the CDR3, the DNA is TGTGCCAGCAGCGAACACGACCGAACCTACGAGCAGTACGTC.